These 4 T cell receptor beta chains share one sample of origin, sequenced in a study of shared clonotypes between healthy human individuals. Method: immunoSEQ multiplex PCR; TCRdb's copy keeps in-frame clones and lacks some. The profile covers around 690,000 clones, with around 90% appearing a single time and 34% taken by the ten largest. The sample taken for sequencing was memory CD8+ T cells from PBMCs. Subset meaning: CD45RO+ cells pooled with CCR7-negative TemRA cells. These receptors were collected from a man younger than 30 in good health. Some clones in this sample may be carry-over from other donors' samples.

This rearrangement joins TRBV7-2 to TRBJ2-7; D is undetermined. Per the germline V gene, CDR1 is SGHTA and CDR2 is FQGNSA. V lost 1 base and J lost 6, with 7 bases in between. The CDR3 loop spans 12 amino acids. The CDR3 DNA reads TGTGCCAGCAGCTTAGTTAGGAGCGAGCAGTACTTC. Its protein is CASSLVRSEQYF.

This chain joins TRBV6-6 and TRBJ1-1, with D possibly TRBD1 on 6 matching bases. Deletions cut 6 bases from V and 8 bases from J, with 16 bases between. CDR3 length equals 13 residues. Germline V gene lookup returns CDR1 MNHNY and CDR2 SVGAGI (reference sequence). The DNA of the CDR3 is TGTGCCAGCAGCCCATTGTCGGACAGAGAAGCTTTCTTT. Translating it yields CASSPLSDREAFF.

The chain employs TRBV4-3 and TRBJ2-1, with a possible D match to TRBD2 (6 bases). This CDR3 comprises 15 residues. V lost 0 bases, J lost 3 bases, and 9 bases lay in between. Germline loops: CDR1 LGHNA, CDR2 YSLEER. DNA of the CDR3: TGCGCCAGCAGCCAAGATTCGACTAGCTACAATGAGCAGTTCTTC. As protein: CASSQDSTSYNEQFF.

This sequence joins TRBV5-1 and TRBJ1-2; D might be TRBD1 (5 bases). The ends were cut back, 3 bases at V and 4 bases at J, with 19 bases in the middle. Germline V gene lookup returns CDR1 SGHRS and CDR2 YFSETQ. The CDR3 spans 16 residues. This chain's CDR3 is CASSYTRDSIAYGYTF. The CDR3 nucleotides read TGCGCCAGCAGCTATACCCGGGACTCCATCGCCTATGGCTACACCTTC.